The 3 T cell receptor beta chains below come from one sample, sequenced in a study of blood T cell repertoires in COVID-19. Assay used: immunoSEQ multiplex PCR; TCRdb lists only in-frame clones, some missing. Counted here are hundreds of thousands of clones, roughly nine tenths occurring once; the ten biggest clones make up under 8.5%. The sequenced sample was peripheral blood. All receptors come from a woman between 50 and 59 years old with COVID-19, enrolled during active disease.

The sample holds one count of this clone. The chain joins TRBV6-5 to TRBJ2-5, with TRBD2 as a possible D gene (6 bases). The CDR3 contains 15 residues. The germline CDR1 and CDR2 sequences are MNHEY and SVGAGI. The V gene lost 0 bases and the J gene lost 5 bases, with 13 bases spanning the gap. The CDR3 nucleotides read TGTGCCAGCAGTTACTCAGGGCAGGCGGGGGAGACCCAGTACTTC. This sequence encodes CASSYSGQAGETQYF.

J is TRBJ1-1 and V is TRBV6-5; D remains ambiguous. The CDR3 runs to 14 residues. V lost 2 bases and J 1 base, leaving 8 bases between the germline ends. Germline V gene data show CDR1 as MNHEY and CDR2 as SVGAGI. The DNA of the CDR3 is TGTGCCAGCAGTTACCGGACTCCGAACACTGAAGCTTTCTTT. Amino acids: CASSYRTPNTEAFF.

This chain connects TRBV19 to TRBJ2-1; 7 nucleotides line up with TRBD1. CDR1 is LNHDA, CDR2 SQIVND, per germline (reference sequence). V lost 0 bases, J lost 9 bases, and 8 bases stayed unmatched. This CDR3 comprises 15 residues. CDR3 nucleotide sequence: TGTGCCAGTAGTATAGAGGACAGGCCAGTCAGTGAGCAGTTCTTC. The encoded protein is CASSIEDRPVSEQFF.